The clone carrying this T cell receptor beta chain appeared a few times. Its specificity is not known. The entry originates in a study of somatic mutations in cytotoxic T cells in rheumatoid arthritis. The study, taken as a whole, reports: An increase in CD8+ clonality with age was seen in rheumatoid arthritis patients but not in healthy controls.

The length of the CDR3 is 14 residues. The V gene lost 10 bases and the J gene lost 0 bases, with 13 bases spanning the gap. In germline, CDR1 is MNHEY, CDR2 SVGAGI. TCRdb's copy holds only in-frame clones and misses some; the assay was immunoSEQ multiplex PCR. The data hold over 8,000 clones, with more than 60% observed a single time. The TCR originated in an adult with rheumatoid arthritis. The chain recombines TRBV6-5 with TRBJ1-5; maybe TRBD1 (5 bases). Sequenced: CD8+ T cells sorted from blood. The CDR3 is CATHTGDSNQPQHF. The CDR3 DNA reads TGTGCCACACACACAGGAGATAGCAATCAGCCCCAGCATTTT.